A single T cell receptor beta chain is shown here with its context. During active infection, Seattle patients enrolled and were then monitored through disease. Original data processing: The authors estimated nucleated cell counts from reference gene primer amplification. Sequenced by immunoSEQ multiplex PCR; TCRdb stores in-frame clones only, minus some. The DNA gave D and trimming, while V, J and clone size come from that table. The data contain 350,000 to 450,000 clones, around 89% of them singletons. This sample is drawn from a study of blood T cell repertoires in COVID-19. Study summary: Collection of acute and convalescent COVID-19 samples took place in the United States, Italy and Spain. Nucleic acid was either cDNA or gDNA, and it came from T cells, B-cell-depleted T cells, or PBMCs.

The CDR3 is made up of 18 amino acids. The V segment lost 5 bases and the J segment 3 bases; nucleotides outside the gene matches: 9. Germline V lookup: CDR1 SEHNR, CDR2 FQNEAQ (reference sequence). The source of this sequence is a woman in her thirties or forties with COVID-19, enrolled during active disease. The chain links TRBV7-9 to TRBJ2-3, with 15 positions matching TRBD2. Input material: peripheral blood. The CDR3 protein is CASSLTLGLAGGTDTQYF. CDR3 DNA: TGTGCCAGCAGCCTCACCCTTGGACTAGCGGGGGGGACAGATACGCAGTATTTT.